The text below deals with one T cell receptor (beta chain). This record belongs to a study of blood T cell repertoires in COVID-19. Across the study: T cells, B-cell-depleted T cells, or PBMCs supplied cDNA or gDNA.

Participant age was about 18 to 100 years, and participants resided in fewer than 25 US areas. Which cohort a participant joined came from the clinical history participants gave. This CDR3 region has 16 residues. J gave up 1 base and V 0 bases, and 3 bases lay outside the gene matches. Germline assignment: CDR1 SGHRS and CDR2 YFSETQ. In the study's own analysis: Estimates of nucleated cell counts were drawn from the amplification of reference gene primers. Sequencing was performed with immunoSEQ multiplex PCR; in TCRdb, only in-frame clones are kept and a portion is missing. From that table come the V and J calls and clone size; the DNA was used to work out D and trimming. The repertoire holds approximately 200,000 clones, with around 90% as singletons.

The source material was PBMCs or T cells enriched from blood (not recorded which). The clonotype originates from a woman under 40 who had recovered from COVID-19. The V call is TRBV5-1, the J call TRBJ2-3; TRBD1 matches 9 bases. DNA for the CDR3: TGCGCCAGCAGCTTGGCCAGACAGGGGGGCACAGATACGCAGTATTTT. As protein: CASSLARQGGTDTQYF.